The following is a T cell receptor beta chain sequence with its context. The sample has other DNA sequences that encode this CDR3 too. The record originates from a study of blood T cell repertoires in COVID-19. Across the study: COVID-19 samples collected from the United States, Italy and Spain covered acute and convalescent phases. PBMCs, B-cell-depleted T cells, or T cells were the source of the cDNA or gDNA that made up the material.

The germline V and J ends were trimmed by 2 bases and 0 bases, with 3 bases remaining between them. Per the germline V gene, CDR1 is SGHRS and CDR2 is YFSETQ. The CDR3 is made up of 14 amino acids. Original analysis: Reference gene primer amplification gave nucleated cell count estimates. Assay: immunoSEQ multiplex PCR; the TCRdb copy retains only in-frame clones and omits some. From that table come the V and J calls and clone size; the DNA was used to work out D and trimming. The sample contains 250,000 to 300,000 clones, roughly 86% of which appear only once. This receptor was taken from a man aged 18-30 years with active or convalescent COVID-19. This chain uses TRBV5-1 with TRBJ2-6, with D unresolved. Sequencing was carried out using peripheral blood. For the CDR3, the DNA is TGCGCCAGCAGCTTTTACTCTGGGGCCAACGTCCTGACTTTC. Amino acids: CASSFYSGANVLTF.